A selection of T cell receptor beta chains follows, all from one sample in a study of cytomegalovirus exposure and HLA in healthy donors. TCRdb's table, derived via immunoSEQ multiplex PCR, lists solely in-frame clones and lacks some. Here the sample spans more than 100,000 clones, around 80% being singletons. The sequenced sample consisted of PBMCs. These receptors were collected from a young woman in good health and CMV-seropositive. Both conserved end residues are trimmed from each CDR3.

TRBV29-1,SVTFQQY
TRBV5-1,ASSLEGGSTDTQY
TRBV4-1,ASSRRSGQGTASNEKLF
TRBV4-3,ASSQDVLVAFPY
TRBV28,ASSFSEAGFHQPQH
TRBV11-1,ASSLEGLAVTDTQY
TRBV18,ASSLQGGEYEQY
TRBV19,ASSILAGGSYNEQF
TRBV19,ATSGSGTGWSQPQH
TRBV29-1,SVQQGSNEKLF
TRBV11-2,ASSSAQGNNSPLH
TRBV4-3,ASSQDLGTSGTGEQY
TRBV9,ASSSRDRGLNEQF
TRBV9,ASSTGTAFYNEQF
TRBV19,ASSIEVKLF
TRBV6-5,ASSYSGYQGNGYT
TRBV4-3,ASSQVGAPSEQY
TRBV5-1,ASSFTSGRSYNEQF
TRBV5-6,ASSLFSGLAQF
TRBV6-6,ASSYGQATNTGELF
TRBV12-5,ASRTQNQPQH
TRBV29-1,SVERAGGF
TRBV7-6,ASSSGTAPTYEQY
TRBV7-9,ASSLTGSNTEAF
TRBV6-5,ASSYARGSVEEQF
TRBV5-6,ASSPVGGGKETQY
TRBV9,ASSVASGQETQY
TRBV11-2,ASSLGTSLGKQF
TRBV29-1,SVLVADREF